This T cell receptor (beta chain) was sequenced during a study of cytomegalovirus exposure and HLA in healthy donors. Notes on the study in general: TCR beta V segments were, for the most part, productive about 87% or about 30% of the time in an earlier analysis.

PCR was performed using 60 Vbeta and 13 Jbeta primers. Some clones are missing from TCRdb's copy, which holds only in-frame ones; the method was immunoSEQ multiplex PCR. The sample holds under 200,000 clones. As regards this clone: The antigen is undetermined.

Per the germline V gene, CDR1 is MNHNY and CDR2 is SVGAGI (reference sequence). The V gene lost 6 bases and the J gene lost 6 bases, with 21 bases spanning the gap. CDR3 length equals 16 residues. The sequence came from a woman between 18 and 30 years old in good health and CMV-seropositive. Sample: PBMCs. The chain uses TRBV6-6 and TRBJ2-1, with D possibly being TRBD2 (6 bases). CDR3 sequence (DNA): TGTGCCAGCAGATCACTGGAGGGATCGCTTCGCAATGAGCAGTTCTTC. This translates into CASRSLEGSLRNEQFF.